One T cell receptor (beta chain) is described in this entry. What it binds is not known. CDR1 is LNHDA and CDR2 is SQIVND in the germline V gene (reference sequence). Trimming shortened V by 11 bases and J by 0 bases, and 19 bases separated the two germline ends. CDR3 length: 15 residues. The data were obtained in a study of OX40 agonist ivuxolimab in advanced cancers. Broader study findings: With doses of 0.1-3.0 mg/kg, partial responders showed among the lowest clonal expansion.

Only in-frame clones appear in the TCRdb table, and some are missing; sequencing was by immunoSEQ multiplex PCR. The data contain around 62,000 clones, 77% of them singletons. The starting material was CD4+ or CD8+ T cells sorted from blood, obtained in a trial of the OX40 agonist ivuxolimab. This TCR was sampled from an adult with an advanced solid tumor such as melanoma, head and neck, liver or kidney cancer. The rearrangement joins TRBV19 to TRBJ1-1; no clear D. The CDR3 protein is CASREGTSLNTEAFF. The DNA of the CDR3 is TGTGCCTCTAGGGAGGGTACGTCCCTGAACACTGAAGCTTTCTTT.